The clone carrying this T cell receptor (beta chain) showed up many times. Its antigen remains unidentified. A much larger clone lies one base from this, so it may be a read error. CDR1 is SGHRS and CDR2 is YFSETQ in the germline V gene. This CDR3 region has 16 residues. The V segment lost 0 bases and the J segment 0 bases; nucleotides outside the gene matches: 2. The record originates from a study of neurological immune-mediated disorders. Time point: longitudinal time-point 2. The making of cDNA relied on 5'RACE with 10-nucleotide random UMIs. A single record per CDR3 protein comes from TCRdb applying MiXCR to the 5' RACE reads. The profile shows 70,000 to 95,000 distinct CDR3 sequences, less than 15% of them singletons. Study-wide findings and caveats: None of the CDR3 amino acid sequences in expanded clones turned up in more than one subject, which points to private repertoires in all groups. Patients with HTLV-1-associated myelopathy showed the most TCR clonal expansion. Those with multiple sclerosis showed the least, falling below healthy controls.

Material: PBMCs. V gene TRBV5-1 combines with J gene TRBJ2-3, with 9 positions matching TRBD2. This TCR was recovered from a female donor with HTLV-1-associated myelopathy (HAM/TSP). In DNA, the CDR3 is TGCGCCAGCAGCTTGGGACTAGCGGAGAGCACAGATACGCAGTATTTT. Translating it yields CASSLGLAESTDTQYF.